Presented here are 9 T cell receptor beta chains from one specimen sequenced in a study of T cells in Graves' hyperthyroidism and ophthalmopathy. RNA transcripts served as the template for amplifying TCR beta CDR3 regions. Carried out on the TCR CDR3, a first-round RT-PCR used the HTBI primer set. MiXCR, applied by TCRdb to the multiplex PCR reads, yields one record per CDR3 protein. The table lists approximately 34,000 distinct CDR3 sequences, approximately 50% of them singletons, with 25% in the top ten. The specimen sequenced was blood. The source is a woman aged 40 to 50 with Graves' ophthalmopathy.

As for this clonotype: As the CDR3 is not closed by the conserved phenylalanine or tryptophan, this likely results from a read error. The chain employs TRBV2 and TRBJ2-1; TRBD1 agrees at 7 bases. The CDR3 extends over 14 amino acids. V shed 8 bases, J shed 7 bases, and the junction held 11 bases outside the gene matches. Germline V lookup: CDR1 SNHLY, CDR2 FYNNEI. CDR3: CASAYRTGRNEQFI. The CDR3 coding sequence is TGTGCCAGCGCTTACCGGACAGGAAGGAATGAGCAGTTCATC.

This chain joins TRBV19 and TRBJ2-6; perhaps TRBD1 as D (6 bases). Germline V gene data show CDR1 as LNHDA and CDR2 as SQIVND (reference sequence). Between the trimmed V and J ends, which lost 10 bases and 0 bases, there was a span of 10 bases. The CDR3 is 14 residues long. This CDR3 is CATGHSSGANVLTF. In DNA form, the CDR3 reads TGTGCCACGGGACATTCCTCTGGGGCCAACGTCCTGACTTTC.

The J gene is TRBJ2-2, the V gene TRBV20-1; 7 bases line up with TRBD1. V lost 4 bases to trimming and J lost 7 bases; unmatched junction nucleotides: 3. This CDR3 has 12 amino acids. CDR1 and CDR2 (germline): DFQATT, SNEGSKA (reference sequence). The CDR3 coding sequence is TGCAGTGCTACACAGGGGAACGGGGAGCTGTTTTTT. The encoded protein is CSATQGNGELFF.

This clonotype has ten or more counts. The J gene is TRBJ2-7, the V gene TRBV5-1; D might be TRBD1 (5 bases). V lost 0 bases and J 2 bases, leaving 18 bases between the germline ends. The CDR3 has 17 amino acids. Germline lookup yields CDR1 SGHRS and CDR2 YFSETQ. DNA of the CDR3: TGCGCCAGCAGCTTGGGGTTAGATGCAGGGATCCCCTACGAGCAGTACTTC. Translating gives CASSLGLDAGIPYEQYF.

To note about this clonotype: The limits of the CDR3 on the DNA are not certain, so only TCRdb's listed CDR3 is given. The chain employs TRBV5-6 and TRBJ2-6; TRBD2, the table's D call, was not compared with the DNA. Germline V gene sequence: CDR1 SGHDT, CDR2 YYEEEE. The CDR3 has 23 residues if both end residues are counted. The CDR3 region is CASSSAQAGGVGDPVLRANVLTF.

The table lists this clonotype with many counts. This chain joins TRBV6-5 and TRBJ2-3; D unresolved. V lost 2 bases to trimming and J lost 0 bases, with 6 bases between them. CDR3 length: 14 residues. From germline, CDR1 is MNHEY and CDR2 SVGAGI. The CDR3, as DNA: TGTGCCAGCAGTTACAGAAGTAGCACAGATACGCAGTATTTT. Amino acids: CASSYRSSTDTQYF.

As regards this clonotype: Just one base apart from a much larger clone, this may be a read error. CDR3 nucleotide sequence: TGTGCCAGCAGTATGACAGCCGTATATGGCTACGCCTTC. It translates to CASSMTAVYGYAF. The chain combines TRBV6-5 with TRBJ1-2, with D tentatively TRBD1 (5 bases). Germline V CDR1 and CDR2: MNHEY, SVGAGI. This CDR3 spans 13 amino acids.

This clonotype was detected many times. The V and J genes are TRBV5-5 and TRBJ1-5; D remains unclear. V gave up 0 bases and J gave up 3 bases, with 4 bases separating them. Looked up from germline, CDR1 is SGHKS and CDR2 is YYEKEE (reference sequence). The CDR3 is 13 residues long. The CDR3 region is CASSLGSNQPQHF. In nucleotides, the CDR3 is TGTGCCAGCAGCTTGGGATCCAATCAGCCCCAGCATTTT.

The gene calls are TRBV12-3 or TRBV12-4 and TRBJ1-5; D gene unclear. Trimming cost V 6 bases and J 14 bases, with 17 bases left between them. The CDR3 contains 12 residues. DNA of the CDR3: TGTGCCAGCAGCCCTCGGAGGTCGGACGAGCATTTT. Its translation is CASSPRRSDEHF.